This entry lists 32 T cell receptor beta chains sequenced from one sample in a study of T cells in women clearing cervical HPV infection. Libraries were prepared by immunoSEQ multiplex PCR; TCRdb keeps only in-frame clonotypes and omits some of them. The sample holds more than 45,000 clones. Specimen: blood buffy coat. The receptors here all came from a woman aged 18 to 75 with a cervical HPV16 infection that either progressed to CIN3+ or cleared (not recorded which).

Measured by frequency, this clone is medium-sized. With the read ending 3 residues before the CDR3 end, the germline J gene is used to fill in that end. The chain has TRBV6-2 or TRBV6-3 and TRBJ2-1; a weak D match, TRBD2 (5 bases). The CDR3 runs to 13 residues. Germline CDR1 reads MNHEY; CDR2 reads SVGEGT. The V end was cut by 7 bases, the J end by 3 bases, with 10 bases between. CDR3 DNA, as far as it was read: TGTGCCAGCACCTTGGACTTCTACAATGAG. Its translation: CASTLDFYNE. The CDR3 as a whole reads CASTLDFYNEQFF.

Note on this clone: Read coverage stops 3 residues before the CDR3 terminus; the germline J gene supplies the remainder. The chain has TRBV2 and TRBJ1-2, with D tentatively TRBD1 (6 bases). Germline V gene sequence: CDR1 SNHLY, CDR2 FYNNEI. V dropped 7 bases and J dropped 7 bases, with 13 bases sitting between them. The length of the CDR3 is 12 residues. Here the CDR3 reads CASNRGGVGYTF. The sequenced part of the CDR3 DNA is TGTGCCAGCAATAGGGGGGGTGTTGGC.

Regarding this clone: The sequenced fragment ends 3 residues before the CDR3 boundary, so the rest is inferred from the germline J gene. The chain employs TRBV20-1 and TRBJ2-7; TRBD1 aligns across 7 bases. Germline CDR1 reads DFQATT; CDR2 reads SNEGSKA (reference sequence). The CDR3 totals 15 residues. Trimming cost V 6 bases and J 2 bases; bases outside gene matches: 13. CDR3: CSAGPADRRTYEQYF. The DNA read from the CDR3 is TGCAGTGCCGGTCCAGCGGACAGGCGGACCTACGAG.

The CDR3 reads CSVVRSRTGELFF. CDR3 bases read: TGCAGCGTCGTGAGGTCCAGGACCGGGGAG. V and J are TRBV29-1 and TRBJ2-2; D not certain. Read data end 3 residues before the CDR3 end; the end is taken from the germline J gene. The ends were cut back, 6 bases at V and 5 bases at J, with 13 bases in the middle. The CDR3 has 13 residues. Germline assignment: CDR1 SQVTM and CDR2 ANQGSEA.

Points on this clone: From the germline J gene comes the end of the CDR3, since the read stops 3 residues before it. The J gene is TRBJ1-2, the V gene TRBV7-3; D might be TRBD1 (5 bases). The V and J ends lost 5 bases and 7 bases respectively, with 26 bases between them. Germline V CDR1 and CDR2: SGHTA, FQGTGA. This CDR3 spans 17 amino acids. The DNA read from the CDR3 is TGTGCCAGCAGCCCCTCCCCATCATTCGGGGGGAGAGGTGGC. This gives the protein CASSPSPSFGGRGG. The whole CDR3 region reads CASSPSPSFGGRGGYTF. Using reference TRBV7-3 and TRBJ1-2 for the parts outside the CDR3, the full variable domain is GAGVSQTPSNKVTEKGKYVELRCDPISGHTALYWYRQSLGQGPEFLIYFQGTGAADDSGLPNDRFFAVRPEGSVSTLKIQRTERGDSAVYLCASSPSPSFGGRGGYTFGSGTRLTVV.

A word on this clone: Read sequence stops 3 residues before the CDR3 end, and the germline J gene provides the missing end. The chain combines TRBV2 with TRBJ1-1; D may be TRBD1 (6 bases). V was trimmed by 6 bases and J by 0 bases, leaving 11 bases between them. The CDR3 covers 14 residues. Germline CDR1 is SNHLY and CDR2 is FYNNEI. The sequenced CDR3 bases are TGTGCCAGCAGAGACGGACAGATGAACACTGAA. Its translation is CASRDGQMNTE. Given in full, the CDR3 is CASRDGQMNTEAFF.

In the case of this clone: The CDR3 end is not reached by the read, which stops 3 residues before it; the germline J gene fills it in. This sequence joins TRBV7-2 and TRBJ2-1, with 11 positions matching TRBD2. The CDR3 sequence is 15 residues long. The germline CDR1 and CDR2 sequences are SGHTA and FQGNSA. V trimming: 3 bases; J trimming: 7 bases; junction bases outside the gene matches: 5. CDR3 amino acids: CASSLTSGVMNEQFF. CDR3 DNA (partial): TGTGCCAGCAGCTTGACTAGCGGGGTTATGAATGAG.

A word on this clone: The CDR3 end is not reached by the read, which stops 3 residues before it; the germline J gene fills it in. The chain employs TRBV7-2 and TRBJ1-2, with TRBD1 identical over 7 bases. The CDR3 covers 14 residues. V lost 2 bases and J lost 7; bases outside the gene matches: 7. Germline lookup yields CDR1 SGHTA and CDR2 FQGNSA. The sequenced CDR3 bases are TGTGCCAGCAGCTTAAAGGGGGCGCCGGGTGGC. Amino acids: CASSLKGAPGG. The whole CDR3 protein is CASSLKGAPGGYTF.

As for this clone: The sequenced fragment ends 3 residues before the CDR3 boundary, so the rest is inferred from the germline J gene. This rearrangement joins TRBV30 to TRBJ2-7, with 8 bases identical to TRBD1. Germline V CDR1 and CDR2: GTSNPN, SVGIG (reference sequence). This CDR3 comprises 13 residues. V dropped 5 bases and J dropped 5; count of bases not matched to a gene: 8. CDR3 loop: CAWEGAGGHEQYF. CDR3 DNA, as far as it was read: TGTGCCTGGGAAGGAGCAGGGGGCCACGAG.

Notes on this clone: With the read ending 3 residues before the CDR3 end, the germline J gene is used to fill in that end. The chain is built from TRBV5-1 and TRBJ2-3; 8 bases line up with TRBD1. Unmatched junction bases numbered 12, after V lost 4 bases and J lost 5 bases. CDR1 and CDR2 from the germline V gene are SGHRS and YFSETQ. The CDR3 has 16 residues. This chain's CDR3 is CASSVRTGWGGDTQYF. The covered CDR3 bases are TGCGCCAGCAGCGTAAGGACAGGGTGGGGAGGAGATACG.

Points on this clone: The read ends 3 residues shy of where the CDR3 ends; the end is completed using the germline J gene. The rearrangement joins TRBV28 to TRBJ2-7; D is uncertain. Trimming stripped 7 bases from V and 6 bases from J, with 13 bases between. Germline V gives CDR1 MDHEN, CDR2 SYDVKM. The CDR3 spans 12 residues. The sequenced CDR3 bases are TGTGCCAGCACGAGCCAAACGGGCGAG. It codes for CASTSQTGE. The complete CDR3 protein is CASTSQTGEQYF.

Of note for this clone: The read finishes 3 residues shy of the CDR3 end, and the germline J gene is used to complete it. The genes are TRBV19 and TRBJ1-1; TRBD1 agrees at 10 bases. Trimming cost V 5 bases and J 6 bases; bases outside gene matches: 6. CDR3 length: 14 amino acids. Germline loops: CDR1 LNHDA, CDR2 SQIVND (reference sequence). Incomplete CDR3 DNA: TGTGCCAGTAGTTCGACAGGGGGCGAGGCTGAA. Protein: CASSSTGGEAE. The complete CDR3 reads CASSSTGGEAEAFF.

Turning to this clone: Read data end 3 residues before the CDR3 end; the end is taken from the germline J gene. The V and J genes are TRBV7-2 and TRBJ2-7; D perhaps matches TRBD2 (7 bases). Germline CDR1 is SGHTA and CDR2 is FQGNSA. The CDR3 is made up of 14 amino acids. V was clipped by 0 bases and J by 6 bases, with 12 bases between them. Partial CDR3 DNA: TGTGCCAGCAGCTTAGCGGGGGGGCCCCGCGAG. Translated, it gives CASSLAGGPRE. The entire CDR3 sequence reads CASSLAGGPREQYF.

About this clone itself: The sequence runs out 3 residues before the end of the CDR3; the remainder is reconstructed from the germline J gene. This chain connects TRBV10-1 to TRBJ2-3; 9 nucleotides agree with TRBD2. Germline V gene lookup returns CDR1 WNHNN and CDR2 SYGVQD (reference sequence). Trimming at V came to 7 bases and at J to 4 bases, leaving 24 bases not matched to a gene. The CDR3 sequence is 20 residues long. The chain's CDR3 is CASICKGLASPKGLADTQYF. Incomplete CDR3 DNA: TGCGCCAGCATATGTAAGGGACTAGCTTCCCCAAAGGGTCTTGCAGATACG.

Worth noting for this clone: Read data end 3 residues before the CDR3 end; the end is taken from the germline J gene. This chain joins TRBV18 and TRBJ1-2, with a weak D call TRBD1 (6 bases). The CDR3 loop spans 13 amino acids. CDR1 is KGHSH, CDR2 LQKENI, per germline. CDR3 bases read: TGTGCCAGCTCACCACCATTGGGGGCCGGC. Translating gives CASSPPLGAG. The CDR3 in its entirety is CASSPPLGAGYTF.

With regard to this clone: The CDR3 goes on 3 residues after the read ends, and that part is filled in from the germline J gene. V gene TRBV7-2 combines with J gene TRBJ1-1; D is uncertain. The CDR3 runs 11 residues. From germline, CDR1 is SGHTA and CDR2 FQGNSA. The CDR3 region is CASSTTGEAFF. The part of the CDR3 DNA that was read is TGTGCCAGCAGCACGACTGGGGAA.

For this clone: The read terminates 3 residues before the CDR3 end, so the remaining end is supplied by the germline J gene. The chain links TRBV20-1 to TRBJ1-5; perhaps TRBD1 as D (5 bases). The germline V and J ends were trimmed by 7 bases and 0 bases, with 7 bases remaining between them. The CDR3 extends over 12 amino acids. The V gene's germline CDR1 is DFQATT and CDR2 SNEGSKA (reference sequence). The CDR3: CSVTDSNQPQHF. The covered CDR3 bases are TGCAGTGTGACAGATAGCAATCAGCCC.

The CDR3 reads CASRVGSLFSNQPQHF. The part of the CDR3 DNA that was read is TGTGCCAGCAGGGTGGGCTCCTTGTTCAGCAATCAGCCC. V and J are TRBV28 and TRBJ1-5; no reliable D call. The CDR3 end lies 3 residues beyond the end of the read and is filled in from the germline J gene. V lost 6 bases and J 1 base, leaving 16 bases between the germline ends. The germline V gene has CDR1 MDHEN and CDR2 SYDVKM. The CDR3 consists of 16 residues.

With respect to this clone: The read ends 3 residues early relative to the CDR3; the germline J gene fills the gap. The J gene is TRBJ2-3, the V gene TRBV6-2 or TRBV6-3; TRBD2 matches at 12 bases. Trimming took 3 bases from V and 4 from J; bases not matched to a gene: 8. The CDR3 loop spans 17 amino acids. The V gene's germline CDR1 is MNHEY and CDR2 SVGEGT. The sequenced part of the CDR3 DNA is TGTGCCAGCAGTTATCTAGCGGGGGGGAGTAAGGCAGATACG. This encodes CASSYLAGGSKADT. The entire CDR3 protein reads CASSYLAGGSKADTQYF.

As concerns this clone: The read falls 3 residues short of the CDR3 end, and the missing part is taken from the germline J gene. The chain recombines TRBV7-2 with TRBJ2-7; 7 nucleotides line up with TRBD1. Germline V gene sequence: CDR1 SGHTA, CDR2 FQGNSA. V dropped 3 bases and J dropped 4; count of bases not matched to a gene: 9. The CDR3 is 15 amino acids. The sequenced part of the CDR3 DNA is TGTGCCAGCAGCTTCGGTCCCGGGACAGTTTACGAG. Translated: CASSFGPGTVYE. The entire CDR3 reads CASSFGPGTVYEQYF.

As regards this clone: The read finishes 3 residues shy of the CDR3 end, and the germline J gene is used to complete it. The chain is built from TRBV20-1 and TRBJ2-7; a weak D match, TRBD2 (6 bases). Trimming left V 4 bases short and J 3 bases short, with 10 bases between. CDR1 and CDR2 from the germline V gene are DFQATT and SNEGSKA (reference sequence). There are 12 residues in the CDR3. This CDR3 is CSAKQTSYEQYF. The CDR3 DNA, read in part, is TGCAGTGCTAAACAGACTAGCTACGAG.

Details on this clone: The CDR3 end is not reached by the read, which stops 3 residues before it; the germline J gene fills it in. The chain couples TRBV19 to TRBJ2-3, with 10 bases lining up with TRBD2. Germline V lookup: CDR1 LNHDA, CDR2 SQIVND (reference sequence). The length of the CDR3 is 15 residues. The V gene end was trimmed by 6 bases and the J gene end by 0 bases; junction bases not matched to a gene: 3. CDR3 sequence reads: CASRQAGGSTDTQYF. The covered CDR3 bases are TGTGCCAGTAGACAAGCGGGGGGGAGCACAGATACG.

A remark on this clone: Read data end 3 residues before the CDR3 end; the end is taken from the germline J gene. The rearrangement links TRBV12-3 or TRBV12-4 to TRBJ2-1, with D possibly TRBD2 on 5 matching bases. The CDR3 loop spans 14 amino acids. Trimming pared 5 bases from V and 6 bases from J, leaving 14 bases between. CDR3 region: CASSATGSGNEQFF. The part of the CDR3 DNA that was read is TGTGCCAGCAGTGCGACGGGCAGCGGCAATGAG.

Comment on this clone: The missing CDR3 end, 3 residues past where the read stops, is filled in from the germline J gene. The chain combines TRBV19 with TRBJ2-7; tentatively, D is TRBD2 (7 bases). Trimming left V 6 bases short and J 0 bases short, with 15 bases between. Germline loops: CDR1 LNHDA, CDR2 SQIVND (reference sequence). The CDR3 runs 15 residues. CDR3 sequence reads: CASSVEGGSSYEQYF. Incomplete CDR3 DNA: TGTGCCAGTAGCGTCGAGGGGGGGAGCTCCTACGAG.

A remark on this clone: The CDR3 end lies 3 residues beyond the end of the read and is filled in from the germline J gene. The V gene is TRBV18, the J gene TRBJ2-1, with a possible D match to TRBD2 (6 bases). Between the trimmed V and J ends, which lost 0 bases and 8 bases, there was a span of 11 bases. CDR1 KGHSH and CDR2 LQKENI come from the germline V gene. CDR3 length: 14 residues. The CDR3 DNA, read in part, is TGTGCCAGCTCACCACCACTAGCTCGGGATGAG. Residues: CASSPPLARDE. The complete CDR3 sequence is CASSPPLARDEQFF.

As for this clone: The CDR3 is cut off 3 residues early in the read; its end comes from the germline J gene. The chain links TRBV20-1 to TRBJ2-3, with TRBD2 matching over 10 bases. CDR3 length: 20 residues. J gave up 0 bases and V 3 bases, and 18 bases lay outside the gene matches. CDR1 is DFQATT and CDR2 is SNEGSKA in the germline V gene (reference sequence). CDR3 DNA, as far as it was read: TGCAGTGCTAGTGACCTTCCAGTCAGCGGGGGGGTAACTAGCACAGATACG. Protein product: CSASDLPVSGGVTSTDT. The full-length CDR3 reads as CSASDLPVSGGVTSTDTQYF.

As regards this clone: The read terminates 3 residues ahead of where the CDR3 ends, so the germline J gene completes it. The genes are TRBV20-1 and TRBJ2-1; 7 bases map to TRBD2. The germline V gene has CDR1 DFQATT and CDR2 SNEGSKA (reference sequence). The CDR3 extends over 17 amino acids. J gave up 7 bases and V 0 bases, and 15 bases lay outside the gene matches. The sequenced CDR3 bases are TGCAGTGCTAGAGACTGGGGGGGGACGGGAGGCCGGAATGAG. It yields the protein CSARDWGGTGGRNE. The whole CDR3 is CSARDWGGTGGRNEQFF.

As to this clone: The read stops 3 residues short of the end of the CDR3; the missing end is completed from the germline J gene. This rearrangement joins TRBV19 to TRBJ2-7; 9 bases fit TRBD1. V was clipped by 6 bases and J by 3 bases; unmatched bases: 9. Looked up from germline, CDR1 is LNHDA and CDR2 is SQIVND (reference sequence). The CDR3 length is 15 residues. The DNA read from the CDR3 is TGTGCCAGTAGGAATCAGGGGACAGGGTACTACGAG. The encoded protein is CASRNQGTGYYE. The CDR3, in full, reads CASRNQGTGYYEQYF. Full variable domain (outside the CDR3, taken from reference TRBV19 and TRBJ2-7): DGGITQSPKYLFRKEGQNVTLSCEQNLNHDAMYWYRQDPGQGLRLIYYSQIVNDFQKGDIAEGYSVSREKKESFPLTVTSAQKNPTAFYLCASRNQGTGYYEQYFGPGTRLTVT.

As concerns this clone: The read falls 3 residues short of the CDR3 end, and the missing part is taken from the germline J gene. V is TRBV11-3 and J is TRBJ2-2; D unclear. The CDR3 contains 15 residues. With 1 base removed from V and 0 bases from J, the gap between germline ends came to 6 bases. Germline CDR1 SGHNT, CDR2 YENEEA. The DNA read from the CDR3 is TGTGCCAGCAGCTTAGTCCCATCGAACACCGGGGAG. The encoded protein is CASSLVPSNTGE. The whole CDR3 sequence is CASSLVPSNTGELFF.

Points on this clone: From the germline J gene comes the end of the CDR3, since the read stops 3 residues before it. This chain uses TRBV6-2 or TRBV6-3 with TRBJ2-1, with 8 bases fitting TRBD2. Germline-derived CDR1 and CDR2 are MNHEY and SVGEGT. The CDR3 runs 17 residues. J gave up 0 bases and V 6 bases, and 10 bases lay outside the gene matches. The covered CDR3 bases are TGTGCCAGCAGCCCGGTAGCGGGGCCTCCCTCCTACAATGAG. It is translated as CASSPVAGPPSYNE. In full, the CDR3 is CASSPVAGPPSYNEQFF.

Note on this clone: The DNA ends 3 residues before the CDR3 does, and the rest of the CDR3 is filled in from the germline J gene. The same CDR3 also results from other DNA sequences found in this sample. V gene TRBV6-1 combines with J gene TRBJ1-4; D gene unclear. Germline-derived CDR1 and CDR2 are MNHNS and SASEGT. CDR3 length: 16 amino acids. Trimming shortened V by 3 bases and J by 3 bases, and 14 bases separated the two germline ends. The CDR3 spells CASSERPPSANEKLFF. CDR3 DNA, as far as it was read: TGTGCCAGCAGTGAGCGGCCCCCCTCGGCTAATGAAAAA.

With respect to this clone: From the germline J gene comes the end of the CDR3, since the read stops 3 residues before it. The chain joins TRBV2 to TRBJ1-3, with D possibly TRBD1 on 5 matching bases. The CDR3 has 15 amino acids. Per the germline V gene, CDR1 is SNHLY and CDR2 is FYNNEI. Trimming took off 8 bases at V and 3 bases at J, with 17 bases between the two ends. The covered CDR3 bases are TGTGCCAGCGGGGATGATCAGGGTTTTGGAAACACC. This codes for CASGDDQGFGNT. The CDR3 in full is CASGDDQGFGNTIYF.